This T cell receptor (beta chain) emerged from a study of T-cell reconstitution after alpha-beta-depleted transplantation in children. This CDR3 has 17 amino acids. V lost 2 bases and J 7 bases, leaving 20 bases between the germline ends. Germline V CDR1 and CDR2: MDHEN, SYDVKM. Preparation of the TCRbeta library was carried out with unique molecular identifiers. TCRdb redid the calling of the PCR reads with MiXCR, one entry per CDR3 protein. The sample lists roughly 610,000 distinct CDR3 sequences; about 10% were seen once. The sample was PBMCs from the stem cell graft donor, taken from the stem cell graft. This receptor was taken from a human donor who donated a stem cell graft to a child with acute myeloid leukemia. This chain joins TRBV28 and TRBJ2-2; D perhaps matches TRBD1 (6 bases). This CDR3 is CASSLRGGPRPFGELFF. CDR3 DNA sequence: TGTGCCAGCAGTTTAAGAGGGGGACCCCGACCATTCGGGGAGCTGTTTTTT.